The 22 T cell receptor beta chains given below trace back to one sample, sequenced in a study of T cell responses to AZD1222 COVID-19 vaccine. The data were produced by immunoSEQ multiplex PCR, yet TCRdb's version contains in-frame clones alone and is incomplete. The top ten hold 1.5% to 2% of the sample, which has under 150,000 clones, 85% to 90% seen once. This specimen was peripheral blood, taken 28 days after the second AZD1222 dose. These TCRs come from an adult who received the AZD1222 COVID-19 vaccine.

The rearrangement joins TRBV1 to TRBJ1-4; the D call in the table, TRBD1, was not verified against the DNA. TRBV1 constitutes a pseudogene. The CDR3 extends over 15 amino acids. The CDR3 DNA sequence: TGCACCAGCAGCATAGCAGGGGTGAGGAATGAAAAACTGTTTTTT. Translated: CTSSIAGVRNEKLFF.

V gene TRBV19 combines with J gene TRBJ1-5, with D possibly TRBD1 on 6 matching bases. This CDR3 spans 15 amino acids. The germline V gene has CDR1 LNHDA and CDR2 SQIVND (reference sequence). Trimming stripped 7 bases from V and 4 bases from J, with 17 bases between. Here the CDR3 DNA reads TGTGCCAGTACCATGGGGGGCGCAGAGAATCAGCCCCAGCATTTT. This encodes CASTMGGAENQPQHF. Based on the CDR3 plus reference TRBV19 and TRBJ1-5, the full variable domain is DGGITQSPKYLFRKEGQNVTLSCEQNLNHDAMYWYRQDPGQGLRLIYYSQIVNDFQKGDIAEGYSVSREKKESFPLTVTSAQKNPTAFYLCASTMGGAENQPQHFGDGTRLSIL.

This chain uses TRBV11-3 with TRBJ2-1, with TRBD2 matching over 9 bases. Germline trimming cut 2 bases from V and 5 bases from J; bases unmatched to any gene: 4. The CDR3 consists of 15 residues. Germline-derived CDR1 and CDR2 are SGHNT and YENEEA. The CDR3 DNA reads as TGTGCCAGCAGCTTATCGGGACTAGCCCACAATGAGCAGTTCTTC. Its translation is CASSLSGLAHNEQFF.

The CDR3 region has the DNA TGTGCCAGCAGTGAGGGGAACGGCGTTGGGAACACCATATATTTT. Its translation: CASSEGNGVGNTIYF. The gene calls are TRBV6-1 and TRBJ1-3; D remains ambiguous. Germline-derived CDR1 and CDR2 are MNHNS and SASEGT. V dropped 3 bases and J dropped 7 bases, with 16 bases sitting between them. CDR3 size: 15 residues.

V gene TRBV28 combines with J gene TRBJ2-1; D is possibly TRBD1 (6 bases). V dropped 4 bases and J dropped 9 bases, with 22 bases sitting between them. The CDR3 has 16 amino acids. The germline V gene has CDR1 MDHEN and CDR2 SYDVKM. The CDR3 DNA follows: TGTGCCAGCAGTTCCCACCGACAGGACATCGTACCTGAGCAGTTCTTC. The encoded protein is CASSSHRQDIVPEQFF.

The chain employs TRBV30 and TRBJ1-6; D is perhaps TRBD1 (5 bases). CDR1 is GTSNPN and CDR2 is SVGIG in the germline V gene (reference sequence). The germline V and J ends were trimmed by 4 bases and 1 base, with 11 bases remaining between them. This CDR3 comprises 15 residues. The CDR3 reads CAWTQTGSYNSPLHF. The CDR3 DNA is TGTGCCTGGACGCAAACAGGTTCCTATAATTCACCCCTCCACTTT.

CDR3 DNA sequence: TGCGCCAGCAGCCCCACAGGGGGCAGCGGTGAGCAGTTCTTC. This gives the protein CASSPTGGSGEQFF. This chain joins TRBV5-1 and TRBJ2-1; 9 bases match TRBD1. V trimming: 4 bases; J trimming: 9 bases; junction bases outside the gene matches: 8. The germline V gene has CDR1 SGHRS and CDR2 YFSETQ. The CDR3 covers 14 residues.

The chain employs TRBV4-3 and TRBJ2-1; D is undetermined. V was trimmed by 0 bases and J by 2 bases, leaving 8 bases between them. In germline, CDR1 is LGHNA, CDR2 YSLEER. CDR3 length: 15 residues. The chain's CDR3 is CASSQDRRPYNEQFF. For the CDR3, the DNA is TGCGCCAGCAGCCAAGACAGGCGGCCCTACAATGAGCAGTTCTTC.

V usage is TRBV11-2 and J usage is TRBJ2-4; D is perhaps TRBD1 (6 bases). Germline values: CDR1 SGHAT, CDR2 FQNNGV. Trimming cost V 6 bases and J 5 bases, with 14 bases left between them. The CDR3 totals 14 residues. The CDR3 DNA reads as TGTGCCAGCAGTTTGGACAGACGCGAAAACATTCAGTACTTC. Translated, it gives CASSLDRRENIQYF.

This chain connects TRBV4-2 to TRBJ1-2, with 7 bases aligning to TRBD1. Germline-derived CDR1 and CDR2 are LGHNA and YNFKEQ. Trimming took 0 bases from V and 7 from J; bases not matched to a gene: 8. CDR3 size: 15 residues. In DNA, the CDR3 is TGTGCCAGCAGCCAAGATAAAGGGGGCGCGCGTGGCTACACCTTC. Translation: CASSQDKGGARGYTF.

J is TRBJ1-2 and V is TRBV3-1 (or the pseudogene TRBV3-2); D gene uncertain. The CDR3 sequence is 14 residues long. The V gene's germline CDR1 is LGHDT and CDR2 YNNKEL (reference sequence). The V end was cut by 3 bases, the J end by 0 bases, with 8 bases between. This chain's CDR3 is CASSQFRANYGYTF. The DNA for the CDR3 is TGTGCCAGCAGCCAGTTTAGAGCTAACTATGGCTACACCTTC.

V and J are TRBV2 and TRBJ2-1, with 10 bases lining up with TRBD2. J gave up 0 bases and V 6 bases, and 8 bases lay outside the gene matches. CDR1 is SNHLY and CDR2 is FYNNEI in the germline V gene. The CDR3 spans 17 residues. The CDR3 DNA reads TGTGCCAGCAGGAGGGAGAGCGGGGGGGACTCCTACAATGAGCAGTTCTTC. Amino acid sequence: CASRRESGGDSYNEQFF. Full variable domain (remainder filled in from reference TRBV2 and TRBJ2-1): EPEVTQTPSHQVTQMGQEVILRCVPISNHLYFYWYRQILGQKVEFLVSFYNNEISEKSEIFDDQFSVERPDGSNFTLKIRSTKLEDSAMYFCASRRESGGDSYNEQFFGPGTRLTVL.

The chain carries TRBV19 and TRBJ1-1, with 10 bases matching TRBD1. There are 15 residues in the CDR3. The germline V gene has CDR1 LNHDA and CDR2 SQIVND (reference sequence). V lost 3 bases, J lost 1 base, and 2 bases stayed unmatched. CDR3 in DNA: TGTGCCAGTAGTATGGACAGGGGGACGAACACTGAAGCTTTCTTT. It yields the protein CASSMDRGTNTEAFF.

This chain links TRBV7-8 with TRBJ1-1; D remains unclear. Looked up from germline, CDR1 is SGHVS and CDR2 is FQNEAQ. Between the trimmed V and J ends, which lost 0 bases and 4 bases, there was a span of 12 bases. CDR3 length: 15 residues. The CDR3 region has the DNA TGTGCCAGCAGCTTAGCCTCCCGGGTGTTCACTGAAGCTTTCTTT. Its translation: CASSLASRVFTEAFF. The full variable domain, its missing parts supplied by reference TRBV7-8 and TRBJ1-1, is GAGVSQSPRYKVAKRGQDVALRCDPISGHVSLFWYQQALGQGPEFLTYFQNEAQLDKSGLPSDRFFAERPEGSVSTLKIQRTQQEDSAVYLCASSLASRVFTEAFFGQGTRLTVV.

J is TRBJ2-6 and V is TRBV7-2; 9 nucleotides agree with TRBD2. Germline assignment: CDR1 SGHTA and CDR2 FQGNSA. The V and J ends lost 1 base and 2 bases, in that order; junction bases with no gene match: 6. The CDR3 is made up of 18 amino acids. The CDR3 region has the DNA TGTGCCAGCAGCTTAGGGCTAGCGGGACGACCTGGGGCCAACGTCCTGACTTTC. Amino acids: CASSLGLAGRPGANVLTF.

The chain has TRBV5-4 and TRBJ2-7; weak D call: TRBD1 (7 bases). This CDR3 is 15 amino acids long. Germline-derived CDR1 and CDR2 are SGHNT and YYREEE (reference sequence). Trimming pared 4 bases from V and 3 bases from J, leaving 17 bases between. CDR3 residues: CASSPRQGGNYEQYF. As DNA, the CDR3 is TGTGCCAGCAGCCCAAGACAGGGAGGAAACTACGAGCAGTACTTC.

The CDR3, as DNA: TGTGCCACCAGCAGAGTTGCGGGTTTCTATAGCAATCAGCCCCAGCATTTT. This encodes CATSRVAGFYSNQPQHF. The V gene is TRBV15, the J gene TRBJ1-5; D is uncertain. The V end lost 1 base, the J end lost 0 bases, and 13 bases lay between the germline ends. This CDR3 contains 17 residues. CDR1 and CDR2 from the germline V gene are LNHNV and YYDKDF (reference sequence).

This clone showed up just a few times. V usage is TRBV19 and J usage is TRBJ1-5; D may be TRBD1 (5 bases). The length of the CDR3 is 14 residues. V was shortened by 7 bases and J by 4 bases, with 14 bases between the two germline ends. Germline V gene lookup returns CDR1 LNHDA and CDR2 SQIVND (reference sequence). The chain's CDR3 is CASKIGTANQPQHF. CDR3 DNA sequence: TGTGCCAGTAAAATAGGGACGGCAAATCAGCCCCAGCATTTT. Combining the CDR3 with reference TRBV19 and TRBJ1-5 gives the whole variable domain DGGITQSPKYLFRKEGQNVTLSCEQNLNHDAMYWYRQDPGQGLRLIYYSQIVNDFQKGDIAEGYSVSREKKESFPLTVTSAQKNPTAFYLCASKIGTANQPQHFGDGTRLSIL.

The rearrangement uses TRBV5-6 and TRBJ1-2, with D possibly TRBD1 on 5 matching bases. The CDR3 runs 16 residues. With 4 bases removed from V and 2 bases from J, the gap between germline ends came to 18 bases. Germline V gene data show CDR1 as SGHDT and CDR2 as YYEEEE. The CDR3 DNA is TGTGCCAGCAGCCGAGAGTGGGGCGGCGCGAACTATGGCTACACCTTC. It translates to CASSREWGGANYGYTF.

The rearrangement links TRBV27 to TRBJ2-1; possible D gene TRBD2, 6 bases. The germline V gene has CDR1 MNHEY and CDR2 SMNVEV (reference sequence). The V gene lost 0 bases and the J gene lost 9 bases, with 18 bases spanning the gap. The CDR3 covers 16 residues. CDR3 nucleotides: TGTGCCAGCAGTTTATCGACGGCGGGAAGGTCGCGTGAGCAGTTCTTC. Translation gives CASSLSTAGRSREQFF.

The chain has TRBV5-6 and TRBJ1-1; no firm D call. V was clipped by 2 bases and J by 8 bases, with 7 bases between them. The CDR3 is 11 residues long. Germline CDR1 SGHDT, CDR2 YYEEEE. The CDR3 DNA reads as TGTGCCAGCAGCTTATTTGGGGAAGCTTTCTTT. This sequence encodes CASSLFGEAFF.

The chain recombines TRBV14 with TRBJ2-1, with 7 positions matching TRBD1. The CDR3 is 15 amino acids. CDR1 is SGHDN and CDR2 is FVKESK in the germline V gene. Germline trimming cut 4 bases from V and 2 bases from J; bases unmatched to any gene: 5. This CDR3 reads CASSRGTATYNEQFF. As DNA, the CDR3 is TGTGCCAGCAGCCGAGGGACAGCGACCTACAATGAGCAGTTCTTC.